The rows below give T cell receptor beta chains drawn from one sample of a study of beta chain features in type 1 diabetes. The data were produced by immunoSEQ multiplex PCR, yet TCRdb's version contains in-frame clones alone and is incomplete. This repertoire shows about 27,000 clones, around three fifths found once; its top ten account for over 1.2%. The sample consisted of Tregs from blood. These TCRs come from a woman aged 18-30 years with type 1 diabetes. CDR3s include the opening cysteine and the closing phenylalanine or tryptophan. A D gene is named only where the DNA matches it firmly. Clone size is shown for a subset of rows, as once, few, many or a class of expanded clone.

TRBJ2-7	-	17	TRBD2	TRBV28	TGTGCCAGCAGTCTCGGCGGCGGGGGGGGCCCCCGCTACGAGCAGTACTTC	CASSLGGGGGPRYEQYF
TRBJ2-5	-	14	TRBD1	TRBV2	TGTGCCAGCTTGGCTTTGACAGGGAGTGAGACCCAGTACTTC	CASLALTGSETQYF
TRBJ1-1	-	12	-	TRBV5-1	TGCGCCAGCAGCATCGACAGGCACGAAGCTTTCTTT	CASSIDRHEAFF
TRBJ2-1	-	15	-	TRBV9	TGTGCCAGCAGCGTCGGATGGACTGGGGGGAGTGAGCAGTTCTTC	CASSVGWTGGSEQFF
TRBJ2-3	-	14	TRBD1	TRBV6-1	TGTGCCAGCAGCGACAGGGTAGGCACAGATACGCAGTATTTT	CASSDRVGTDTQYF
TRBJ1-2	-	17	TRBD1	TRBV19	TGTGCCAGTAGTATTATGGGGACAGGGAAAATTAACTATGGCTACACCTTC	CASSIMGTGKINYGYTF
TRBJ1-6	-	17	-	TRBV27	TGTGCCAGCAGTTTACGGTGGGGAGGGACGGGGTCTTCACCCCTCCACTTT	CASSLRWGGTGSSPLHF
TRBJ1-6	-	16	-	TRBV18	TGTGCCAGCTCACCCACCCCCGGGACACCTAATTCACCCCTCCACTTT	CASSPTPGTPNSPLHF
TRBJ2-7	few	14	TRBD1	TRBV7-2	TGTGCCAGCAGCTCAAGACAGGGCCCCTACGAGCAGTACTTC	CASSSRQGPYEQYF
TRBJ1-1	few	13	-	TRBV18	TGTGCCAGCTCCCGCACTGTGAACACTGAAGCTTTCTTT	CASSRTVNTEAFF
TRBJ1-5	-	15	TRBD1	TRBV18	TGTGCCAGCTCATCGGGACAGGGGGCTTTGCAGCCCCAGCATTTT	CASSSGQGALQPQHF
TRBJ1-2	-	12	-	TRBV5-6	TGTGCCAGCAGCTTCGTCGCGGGCGGCTACACCTTC	CASSFVAGGYTF
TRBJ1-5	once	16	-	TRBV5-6	TGTGCCAGCAGTCTCGCGGGGGTACGAGGCAATCAGCCCCAGCATTTT	CASSLAGVRGNQPQHF
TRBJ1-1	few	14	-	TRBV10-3	TGTGCCATCACGGCGGGTAATATGAACACTGAAGCTTTCTTT	CAITAGNMNTEAFF
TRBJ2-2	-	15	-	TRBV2	TGTGCCAGCAGGGTAATACCAGCGAACACCGGGGAGCTGTTTTTT	CASRVIPANTGELFF
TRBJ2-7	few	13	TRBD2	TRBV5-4	TGTGCCAGCAGCTTAACTAGCGGATACGAGCAGTACTTC	CASSLTSGYEQYF
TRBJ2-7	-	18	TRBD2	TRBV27	TGTGCCAGCAGTCTATTCGGACTAGCGGGAGGGAGTAGCTACGAGCAGTACTTC	CASSLFGLAGGSSYEQYF
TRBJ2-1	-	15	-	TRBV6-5	TGTGCCAGCAGACGACTAGATTTGGGGCCCAATGAGCAGTTCTTC	CASRRLDLGPNEQFF
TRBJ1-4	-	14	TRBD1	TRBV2	TGTGCCAGCAGCGACAGGGAGACTAATGAAAAACTGTTTTTT	CASSDRETNEKLFF
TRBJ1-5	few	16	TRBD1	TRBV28	TGTGCCAGCAGGACACCTACAGGGGTTGACAATCAGCCCCAGCATTTT	CASRTPTGVDNQPQHF
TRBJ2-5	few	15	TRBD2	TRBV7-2	TGTGCCAGCAGCCCAGTGGCGGGAGACCGGGAGACCCAGTACTTC	CASSPVAGDRETQYF
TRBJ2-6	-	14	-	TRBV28	TGTGCCAGCAGCCCCCCGGCTGGGGCCAACGTCCTGACTTTC	CASSPPAGANVLTF
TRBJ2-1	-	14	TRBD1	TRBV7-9	TGTGCCAGCAGTTCAGTCCCACAGGGGGCTGAGCAGTTCTTC	CASSSVPQGAEQFF
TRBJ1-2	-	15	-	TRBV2	TGTGCCAGCAGTGAAGCAGAAACTAGCGGGGGTGGCTACACCTTC	CASSEAETSGGGYTF
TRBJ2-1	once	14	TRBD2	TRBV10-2	TGCGCCAGCAGTGATAGCGGGAGTTCGAATGAGCAGTTCTTC	CASSDSGSSNEQFF
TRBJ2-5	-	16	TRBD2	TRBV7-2	TGTGCCAGCAGCTTACTGGCTAGCGGGGGTCAAGAGACCCAGTACTTC	CASSLLASGGQETQYF
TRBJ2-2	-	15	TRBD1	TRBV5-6	TGTGCCAGCAGCTTCCGGGACAGAGCTACCGGGGAGCTGTTTTTT	CASSFRDRATGELFF